Each of the 18 T cell receptor beta chains below was sequenced from the same sample in a study of blood T cell repertoires in COVID-19 (dated by TCRdb to 2020 to 2021). The library was made by the immunoSEQ multiplex PCR assay. In its TCRdb copy, this immuneACCESS table keeps in-frame sequences only and misses some clones. Where compared with another copy, unresolved V genes explain less than half of these, and the others have no known cause. The sample has approximately 140,000 clones on record, around 80% of them singletons. The ten largest clonotypes hold over 12% of the sample. Input material: peripheral blood. These receptors all come from a human donor with acute or convalescent COVID-19. The donor label of this sample is uncertain.

The chain combines TRBV7-2 with TRBJ1-4; D ambiguous. Trimming removed 5 bases at V and 4 bases at J, with 14 bases between. Germline assignment: CDR1 SGHTA and CDR2 FQGNSA. This CDR3 has 15 residues. The CDR3 bases are TGTGCCAGCAGCATCCCGACGGGAAATAATGAAAAACTGTTTTTT. Translated, it gives CASSIPTGNNEKLFF.

The chain combines TRBV7-9 with TRBJ1-1, with TRBD1 matching 7 bases. CDR3 length: 14 amino acids. Trimming cost V 4 bases and J 3 bases; bases outside gene matches: 5. Germline assignment: CDR1 SEHNR and CDR2 FQNEAQ (reference sequence). CDR3 sequence: CASSSGGLHTEAFF. CDR3 in DNA: TGTGCCAGCAGCTCAGGGGGGCTACACACTGAAGCTTTCTTT.

This clone was recorded once. The rearrangement uses TRBV29-1 and TRBJ2-3; TRBD2 agrees at 8 bases. Looked up from germline, CDR1 is SQVTM and CDR2 is ANQGSEA. This CDR3 region has 13 residues. V was clipped by 5 bases and J by 4 bases; unmatched bases: 5. CDR3 sequence: CSVIAGYSDTQYF. In nucleotides, the CDR3 is TGCAGCGTTATAGCGGGGTACTCAGATACGCAGTATTTT.

The chain couples TRBV12-5 to TRBJ1-1; maybe TRBD1 (5 bases). In germline, CDR1 is LGHNT, CDR2 FRNRAP. Trimming shortened V by 2 bases and J by 4 bases, and 11 bases separated the two germline ends. CDR3 length: 14 residues. The CDR3 region is CASGLSGRATEAFF. The CDR3 coding sequence is TGTGCTAGTGGTTTGAGTGGCAGGGCCACTGAAGCTTTCTTT.

The chain couples TRBV6-5 to TRBJ1-6, with TRBD1 identical over 7 bases. Germline V gene lookup returns CDR1 MNHEY and CDR2 SVGAGI. The CDR3 runs 15 residues. Losses at the gene ends were 6 bases for V and 9 bases for J; bases not matched to a gene: 11. The CDR3 DNA reads TGTGCCAGCAGACCCGGCAGGGGGGACAGTTCACCCCTCCACTTT. Translated: CASRPGRGDSSPLHF.

The chain uses TRBV7-2 and TRBJ2-7, with 9 bases fitting TRBD1. Germline V gives CDR1 SGHTA, CDR2 FQGNSA. After removal of 5 bases from V and 2 bases from J, the junction contained 10 bases not matched to a gene. There are 16 residues in the CDR3. The CDR3: CASSPRGGQGPYEQYF. CDR3 DNA sequence: TGTGCCAGCAGCCCCCGAGGCGGACAGGGGCCCTACGAGCAGTACTTC.

V usage is TRBV19 and J usage is TRBJ1-3; D unclear. The germline gives CDR1 LNHDA, CDR2 SQIVND (reference sequence). The CDR3 contains 13 residues. V shed 3 bases and J shed 0 bases, with 3 bases lying between them. Here the CDR3 reads CASSINSGNTIYF. The CDR3 DNA sequence: TGTGCCAGTAGTATTAACTCTGGAAACACCATATATTTT.

The chain joins TRBV6-2 or TRBV6-3 to TRBJ1-6; the match to TRBD1 covers 8 bases. CDR3 length equals 17 residues. CDR1 and CDR2 (germline): MNHEY, SVGEGT. The V gene end was trimmed by 2 bases and the J gene end by 7 bases; junction bases not matched to a gene: 10. The CDR3 is CASSYASPGTGNSPLHF. The CDR3 DNA is TGTGCCAGCAGTTACGCGAGTCCCGGGACAGGAAATTCACCCCTCCACTTT.

In its sample, this clone was seen a few times. The rearrangement joins TRBV4-1 to TRBJ1-4, with D tentatively TRBD1 (6 bases). V lost 5 bases and J 7 bases, leaving 17 bases between the germline ends. From germline, CDR1 is MGHRA and CDR2 YSYEKL. The CDR3 is 15 residues long. This CDR3 is CASSSSAGAGEKLFF. The CDR3 nucleotides read TGCGCCAGCAGCTCAAGCGCGGGGGCAGGTGAAAAACTGTTTTTT.

This chain joins TRBV25-1 and TRBJ1-2; 8 positions agree with TRBD1. The V segment lost 4 bases and the J segment 3 bases; nucleotides outside the gene matches: 7. This CDR3 has 15 amino acids. In germline, CDR1 is MGHDK, CDR2 SYGVNS. Written as DNA, the CDR3 is TGTGCCAGCAGTGTCCAGGGGGCAGTTCACTATGGCTACACCTTC. The encoded protein is CASSVQGAVHYGYTF.

V and J are TRBV3-1 (or the pseudogene TRBV3-2) and TRBJ1-6; TRBD1 aligns across 8 bases. The germline gives CDR1 LGHDT, CDR2 YNNKEL (reference sequence). This CDR3 is built from 18 residues. Trimming at V came to 2 bases and at J to 0 bases, leaving 6 bases not matched to a gene. The CDR3 nucleotides are TGTGCCAGCAGCCAAAGGACAGGGTCAGTCTCCTATAATTCACCCCTCCACTTT. Protein product: CASSQRTGSVSYNSPLHF.

The V and J genes are TRBV12-3 or TRBV12-4 and TRBJ1-2; TRBD1 agrees at 7 bases. V shed 7 bases, J shed 5 bases, and the junction held 7 bases outside the gene matches. This CDR3 contains 13 residues. The CDR3 DNA is TGTGCCAGCACCTCGGACAGGCAATATGGCTACACCTTC. This codes for CASTSDRQYGYTF.

V and J are TRBV5-1 and TRBJ1-2, with D possibly being TRBD1 (6 bases). The CDR3 contains 14 residues. Germline V lookup: CDR1 SGHRS, CDR2 YFSETQ. The germline V and J ends were trimmed by 0 bases and 6 bases, with 12 bases remaining between them. The CDR3 region is CASSLEGDQDGYTF. Here the CDR3 DNA reads TGCGCCAGCAGCTTGGAGGGGGACCAAGATGGCTACACCTTC.

The J gene is TRBJ2-3, the V gene TRBV3-1 (or the pseudogene TRBV3-2), with a possible D match to TRBD2 (7 bases). Germline V CDR1 and CDR2: LGHDT, YNNKEL (reference sequence). This CDR3 has 15 residues. Trimming removed 6 bases at V and 1 base at J, with 14 bases between. The CDR3 nucleotides are TGTGCCAGCAGTTACGGGGGGCCTCGCACAGATACGCAGTATTTT. Translation: CASSYGGPRTDTQYF.

The V gene is TRBV27, the J gene TRBJ1-6; 11 bases are shared with TRBD1. The germline CDR1 and CDR2 sequences are MNHEY and SMNVEV (reference sequence). Germline trimming cut 3 bases from V and 9 bases from J; bases unmatched to any gene: 1. This CDR3 spans 14 amino acids. In nucleotides, the CDR3 is TGTGCCAGCAGTTTTGGACAGGGGGCTTCACCCCTCCACTTT. Protein: CASSFGQGASPLHF.

This clone was seen many times. The chain has TRBV5-1 and TRBJ1-1, with 9 bases that match TRBD1. Germline trimming cut 4 bases from V and 5 bases from J; bases unmatched to any gene: 9. Looked up from germline, CDR1 is SGHRS and CDR2 is YFSETQ. The length of the CDR3 is 15 residues. The CDR3 region is CASSTLQGAGTEAFF. DNA of the CDR3: TGCGCCAGCAGCACCCTACAGGGGGCAGGGACTGAAGCTTTCTTT. Using reference TRBV5-1 and TRBJ1-1 for the parts outside the CDR3, the full variable domain is KAGVTQTPRYLIKTRGQQVTLSCSPISGHRSVSWYQQTPGQGLQFLFEYFSETQRNKGNFPGRFSGRQFSNSRSEMNVSTLELGDSALYLCASSTLQGAGTEAFFGQGTRLTVV.

V and J are TRBV6-2 or TRBV6-3 and TRBJ2-6, with TRBD2 matching 7 bases. Trimming removed 6 bases from V and 2 bases from J; junction bases left unmatched: 4. CDR3 length equals 15 residues. The germline V gene has CDR1 MNHEY and CDR2 SVGEGT. CDR3 nucleotide sequence: TGTGCCAGCAGCCCGGGGGGAGCTGGGGCCAACGTCCTGACTTTC. Translating gives CASSPGGAGANVLTF.

This rearrangement joins TRBV4-2 to TRBJ1-5; tentatively, D is TRBD1 (5 bases). The CDR3 sequence is 13 residues long. Trimming took off 0 bases at V and 11 bases at J, with 11 bases between the two ends. Germline lookup yields CDR1 LGHNA and CDR2 YNFKEQ. The DNA of the CDR3 is TGTGCCAGCAGCCAAGACGATCGGGGGGCCCAGCATTTT. Its protein is CASSQDDRGAQHF.